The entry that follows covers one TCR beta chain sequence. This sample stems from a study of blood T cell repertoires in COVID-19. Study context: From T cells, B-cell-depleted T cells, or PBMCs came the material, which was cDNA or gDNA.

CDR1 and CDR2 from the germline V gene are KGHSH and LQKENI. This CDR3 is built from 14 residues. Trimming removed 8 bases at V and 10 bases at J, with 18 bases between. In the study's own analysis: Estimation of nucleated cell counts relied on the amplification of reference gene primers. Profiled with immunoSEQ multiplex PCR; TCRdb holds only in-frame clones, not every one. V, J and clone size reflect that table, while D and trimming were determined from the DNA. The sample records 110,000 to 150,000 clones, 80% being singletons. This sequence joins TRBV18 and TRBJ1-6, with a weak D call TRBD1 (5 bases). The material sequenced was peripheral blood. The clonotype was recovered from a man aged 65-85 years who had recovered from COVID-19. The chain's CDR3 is CASRTVDMWSPLHF. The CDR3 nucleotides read TGTGCCAGCCGAACGGTGGACATGTGGTCACCCCTCCACTTT. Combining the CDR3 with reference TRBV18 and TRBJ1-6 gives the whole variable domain NAGVMQNPRHLVRRRGQEARLRCSPMKGHSHVYWYRQLPEEGLKFMVYLQKENIIDESGMPKERFSAEFPKEGPSILRIQQVVRGDSAAYFCASRTVDMWSPLHFGNGTRLTVT.